Below, 23 T cell receptor beta chains from the same sample are listed, as sequenced in a study of sequential checkpoint blockade in melanoma. Produced via immunoSEQ multiplex PCR; TCRdb's table is partial and in-frame only. The repertoire holds 35,000 to 40,000 clones, under 35% seen once, with roughly 1.6% in the top ten. The treatment denotes: randomized to nivolumab then ipilimumab (arm A) or the reverse (arm B). The sequences come from tumor tissue (inferred from file names), collected from a patient given nivolumab and ipilimumab in sequence. These receptors were collected from a human donor with melanoma.

This clone was found a few times. This chain joins TRBV11-3 and TRBJ2-2; TRBD2 might be the D (6 bases). Germline CDR1 reads SGHNT; CDR2 reads YENEEA. V lost 5 bases and J lost 1, with 14 bases in between. This CDR3 comprises 16 residues. The CDR3 bases are TGTGCCAGCAGCCCTTTTGTTAGCGGGAACACCGGGGAGCTGTTTTTT. This translates into CASSPFVSGNTGELFF. The variable domain in full, completed from reference TRBV11-3 and TRBJ2-2, reads EAGVVQSPRYKIIEKKQPVAFWCNPISGHNTLYWYLQNLGQGPELLIRYENEEAVDDSQLPKDRFSAERLKGVDSTLKIQPAELGDSAVYLCASSPFVSGNTGELFFGEGSRLTVL.

CDR3 residues: CASSPSGNTEAFF. CDR3 nucleotides: TGTGCCAGCAGCCCCTCTGGGAACACTGAAGCTTTCTTT. The J gene is TRBJ1-1, the V gene TRBV7-2; D uncertain. The CDR3 consists of 13 residues. The germline V gene encodes CDR1 SGHTA and CDR2 FQGNSA. The ends were cut back, 5 bases at V and 1 base at J, with 8 bases in the middle.

The rearrangement links TRBV9 to TRBJ2-7, with TRBD2 matching over 7 bases. This CDR3 has 16 amino acids. From germline, CDR1 is SGDLS and CDR2 YYNGEE. The V segment lost 0 bases and the J segment 2 bases; nucleotides outside the gene matches: 8. CDR3 nucleotides: TGTGCCAGCAGCGTAGGTGTGGCGGGAGTTGCCTACGAGCAGTACTTC. Its protein is CASSVGVAGVAYEQYF.

The J gene is TRBJ2-1, the V gene TRBV19, with no clear D. V was shortened by 5 bases and J by 8 bases, with 10 bases between the two germline ends. From germline, CDR1 is LNHDA and CDR2 SQIVND (reference sequence). The CDR3 is made up of 12 amino acids. The CDR3 protein is CASSVQLDEQFF. CDR3 coding DNA: TGTGCCAGTAGTGTACAGCTGGATGAGCAGTTCTTC.

V is TRBV25-1 and J is TRBJ2-5; D not certain. This CDR3 is built from 14 residues. Trimming left V 2 bases short and J 2 bases short, with 9 bases between. The germline CDR1 and CDR2 sequences are MGHDK and SYGVNS. CDR3 coding DNA: TGTGCCAGCAGTGAAAGTGGCGCACAAGAGACCCAGTACTTC. Protein: CASSESGAQETQYF.

This clone has ten or more counts. The rearrangement joins TRBV11-3 to TRBJ2-3; D remains ambiguous. Looked up from germline, CDR1 is SGHNT and CDR2 is YENEEA. Trimming removed 6 bases from V and 4 bases from J, with 14 bases in between. The CDR3 totals 14 residues. This CDR3 is CASRSGSRPDTQYF. In DNA, the CDR3 is TGTGCCAGCAGGTCGGGTTCCCGTCCAGATACGCAGTATTTT.

At least ten counts were recorded for this clone. This chain connects TRBV11-3 to TRBJ2-5; the D gene is possibly TRBD2 (6 bases). This CDR3 region has 14 residues. Trimming cost V 5 bases and J 3 bases, with 13 bases left between them. CDR1 and CDR2 (germline): SGHNT, YENEEA. Written as DNA, the CDR3 is TGTGCCAGCAGCCCTTCGGGACTCGAAGAGACCCAGTACTTC. This encodes CASSPSGLEETQYF.

This clone has only a few counts. DNA of the CDR3: TGTGCCAGCAGTTTGACACAGTACGAGCAGTACTTC. Its translation: CASSLTQYEQYF. V and J are TRBV28 and TRBJ2-7; no firm D call. The V end was cut by 3 bases, the J end by 4 bases, with 7 bases between. The CDR3 spans 12 residues. Per the germline V gene, CDR1 is MDHEN and CDR2 is SYDVKM.

The V call is TRBV5-1, the J call TRBJ1-3; D is unresolved. Germline assignment: CDR1 SGHRS and CDR2 YFSETQ. The CDR3 totals 14 residues. V was clipped by 0 bases and J by 0 bases, with 4 bases between them. CDR3 region: CASSLASSGNTIYF. The CDR3, as DNA: TGCGCCAGCAGCTTGGCGAGCTCTGGAAACACCATATATTTT.

This clone occurred a few times. J is TRBJ1-6 and V is TRBV18, with no clear D. The CDR3 is made up of 16 amino acids. V lost 2 bases and J lost 4, with 12 bases in between. Germline loops: CDR1 KGHSH, CDR2 LQKENI. This CDR3 reads CASSPVPSGYNSPLHF. CDR3 DNA: TGTGCCAGCTCACCAGTCCCAAGCGGGTATAATTCACCCCTCCACTTT.

This clone was seen only a few times. V usage is TRBV7-5 and J usage is TRBJ2-3; whether TRBD2, the table's D call, matches the DNA was not checked. TRBV7-5 is assigned pseudogene status. The CDR3 is 17 amino acids. The CDR3 sequence is CASSLARVAEHTDTQYF. For the CDR3, the DNA is TGTGCCAGCAGCTTAGCGCGGGTAGCGGAACACACAGATACGCAGTATTTT.

This clone was seen more than once but under ten times. The V call is TRBV9, the J call TRBJ1-4; no firm D call. With 0 bases removed from V and 0 bases from J, the gap between germline ends came to 9 bases. CDR3 length: 16 amino acids. CDR1 and CDR2 (germline): SGDLS, YYNGEE. CDR3 sequence reads: CASSVDPWATNEKLFF. CDR3 coding DNA: TGTGCCAGCAGCGTAGACCCCTGGGCAACTAATGAAAAACTGTTTTTT.

This clone was counted only a few times. The chain combines TRBV11-3 with TRBJ2-7; no firm D call. Germline V gives CDR1 SGHNT, CDR2 YENEEA. The germline V and J ends were trimmed by 3 bases and 0 bases, with 12 bases remaining between them. The CDR3 is 15 amino acids. The CDR3 protein is CASSFSTLSSYEQYF. The CDR3 DNA sequence: TGTGCCAGCAGCTTCAGTACTTTGAGCTCCTACGAGCAGTACTTC.

This clone was seen more than once but under ten times. The chain employs TRBV27 and TRBJ1-2; D is ambiguous. Germline CDR1 MNHEY, CDR2 SMNVEV (reference sequence). CDR3 size: 14 residues. V was pared by 2 bases and J by 4 bases, with 11 bases between. The CDR3 sequence is CASSLHGSSYGYTF. As DNA, the CDR3 is TGTGCCAGCAGTTTACATGGTTCGAGCTATGGCTACACCTTC.

The gene calls are TRBV5-1 and TRBJ2-5, with 8 bases lining up with TRBD1. The germline V gene encodes CDR1 SGHRS and CDR2 YFSETQ. J lost 1 base, V lost 2 bases, and 7 bases had no gene match. The CDR3 is made up of 16 amino acids. CDR3 region: CASSLGSTGGQETQYF. The CDR3 DNA reads as TGCGCCAGCAGCTTAGGTAGTACAGGGGGCCAAGAGACCCAGTACTTC.

V is TRBV30 and J is TRBJ1-1; 7 nucleotides match TRBD1. Germline-derived CDR1 and CDR2 are GTSNPN and SVGIG (reference sequence). The J segment lost 0 bases and the V segment lost 2 bases, leaving 3 bases of the junction unmatched. The CDR3 sequence is 14 residues long. The CDR3 sequence is CAWSTGVMNTEAFF. The CDR3, as DNA: TGTGCCTGGAGTACAGGGGTTATGAACACTGAAGCTTTCTTT. The full variable domain, rest sourced from reference TRBV30 and TRBJ1-1, is SQTIHQWPATLVQPVGSPLSLECTVEGTSNPNLYWYRQAAGRGLQLLFYSVGIGQISSEVPQNLSASRPQDRQFILSSKKLLLSDSGFYLCAWSTGVMNTEAFFGQGTRLTVV.

This clone has just a few counts. The genes are TRBV6-8 and TRBJ2-7; weak D call: TRBD1 (6 bases). The V and J ends lost 10 bases and 0 bases respectively, with 19 bases between them. This CDR3 is built from 15 residues. Germline CDR1 and CDR2: MNHGY and SAAAGT. The CDR3 here is CATRLGQGSSYEQYF. DNA for the CDR3: TGTGCCACGAGGTTGGGTCAGGGGTCCTCCTACGAGCAGTACTTC.

With regard to this clone: At one end the junction does not follow the germline gene, possibly because of a read error. The J gene is TRBJ2-3, the V gene TRBV25-1, with TRBD1 matching over 8 bases. The V gene's germline CDR1 is MGHDK and CDR2 SYGVNS. The CDR3 sequence is 17 residues long. CDR3 protein: CASSDSFGDRNTNTQYF. CDR3 coding DNA: TGTGCCAGCAGTGACTCCTTTGGGGACAGGAACACAAATACGCAGTATTTT.

V gene TRBV5-1 combines with J gene TRBJ1-1, with D unclear. CDR3 size: 16 residues. V lost 0 bases and J 5 bases, leaving 17 bases between the germline ends. Germline V gives CDR1 SGHRS, CDR2 YFSETQ. CDR3 sequence reads: CASSLAVAVGGTEAFF. CDR3 nucleotides: TGCGCCAGCAGCTTGGCCGTCGCCGTTGGAGGGACTGAAGCTTTCTTT.

This clone was picked up a small number of times. The chain uses TRBV14 and TRBJ2-1; the D is unclear. There are 13 residues in the CDR3. Germline loops: CDR1 SGHDN, CDR2 FVKESK. V was cut by 4 bases and J by 6 bases, with 10 bases left in between. CDR3: CASSLLGGNEQFF. CDR3 bases: TGTGCCAGCAGCCTCCTCGGTGGCAATGAGCAGTTCTTC.

CDR3 nucleotides: TGTGCCTGGAGACTCAGGGGGCGCGAAACCGGGGAGCTGTTTTTT. This gives the protein CAWRLRGRETGELFF. The chain links TRBV30 to TRBJ2-2; 8 nucleotides align to TRBD1. From germline, CDR1 is GTSNPN and CDR2 SVGIG (reference sequence). The CDR3 spans 15 residues. Trimming cost V 3 bases and J 5 bases; bases outside gene matches: 8.

The chain couples TRBV18 to TRBJ1-3; D may be TRBD1 (5 bases). The germline V and J ends were trimmed by 5 bases and 3 bases, with 11 bases remaining between them. Germline V CDR1 and CDR2: KGHSH, LQKENI. CDR3 size: 14 residues. The CDR3 sequence: CASSADRNGNTIYF. Written as DNA, the CDR3 is TGTGCCAGCTCAGCAGACAGAAATGGAAACACCATATATTTT.

This rearrangement joins TRBV5-1 to TRBJ1-1; perhaps TRBD1 as D (5 bases). CDR3 length: 18 residues. Germline CDR1 is SGHRS and CDR2 is YFSETQ. With 3 bases removed from V and 3 bases from J, the gap between germline ends came to 24 bases. CDR3 sequence (DNA): TGCGCCAGCAGCTCGGAACCGGGGCGAGGAGTCCGGGACACTGAAGCTTTCTTT. Its translation: CASSSEPGRGVRDTEAFF. Complete variable domain (other parts from reference TRBV5-1 and TRBJ1-1): KAGVTQTPRYLIKTRGQQVTLSCSPISGHRSVSWYQQTPGQGLQFLFEYFSETQRNKGNFPGRFSGRQFSNSRSEMNVSTLELGDSALYLCASSSEPGRGVRDTEAFFGQGTRLTVV.